This TCR beta chain was identified in a study of blood T cell repertoires in COVID-19. About the study: In each case, the material was cDNA or gDNA derived from T cells, B-cell-depleted T cells, or PBMCs.

The repertoire was sequenced with immunoSEQ multiplex PCR; TCRdb's copy has only in-frame clones and lacks some. This table holds 150,000 to 200,000 clones, 80% to 90% found once. CDR1 LNHDA and CDR2 SQIVND come from the germline V gene (reference sequence). The CDR3 is 16 amino acids. Deletions cut 4 bases from V and 0 bases from J, with 13 bases between. Sequenced: peripheral blood. This receptor was obtained from a woman aged 70-85 years with COVID-19, enrolled during active disease. The V and J genes are TRBV19 and TRBJ1-3, with D possibly being TRBD1 (5 bases). The CDR3, as DNA: TGTGCCAGTAGTAAGGCAGGACACCTCTCTGGAAACACCATATATTTT. Translation: CASSKAGHLSGNTIYF.